The 18 T cell receptor beta chains presented below share a single source sample, sequenced in a study of blood T cell repertoires in COVID-19. Sequenced by immunoSEQ multiplex PCR; TCRdb stores in-frame clones only, minus some. The sample holds almost 400,000 clones, roughly nine tenths seen once. Sequencing was performed on PBMCs or T cells enriched from blood (not recorded which). The receptors come from a woman in her thirties who had recovered from COVID-19.

The sample holds a few counts of this clone. The genes are TRBV9 and TRBJ2-1, with 13 bases identical to TRBD2. V lost 4 bases to trimming and J lost 7 bases; unmatched junction nucleotides: 5. CDR1 is SGDLS, CDR2 YYNGEE, per germline. This CDR3 comprises 15 residues. CDR3 protein: CASSYGLAGVNEQFF. The CDR3 coding sequence is TGTGCCAGCAGCTACGGACTAGCGGGAGTGAATGAGCAGTTCTTC.

The chain joins TRBV27 to TRBJ2-5, with D perhaps matching TRBD1 (5 bases). This CDR3 comprises 13 residues. CDR1 and CDR2 (germline): MNHEY, SMNVEV (reference sequence). The germline V and J ends were trimmed by 5 bases and 5 bases, with 12 bases remaining between them. The CDR3 is CASSNPRAETQYF. The CDR3 nucleotides are TGTGCCAGCAGTAACCCCAGGGCGGAGACCCAGTACTTC.

This chain joins TRBV19 and TRBJ1-1; 8 bases are shared with TRBD1. CDR1 and CDR2 (germline): LNHDA, SQIVND (reference sequence). With V trimmed by 3 bases and J by 1 base, 4 bases remained unmatched. The CDR3 runs to 15 residues. The CDR3 is CASSMLGTGNTEAFF. The CDR3 nucleotides read TGTGCCAGTAGTATGTTGGGGACAGGGAACACTGAAGCTTTCTTT.

The genes are TRBV18 and TRBJ2-2, with D unclear. The CDR3 is 17 residues long. The germline V gene has CDR1 KGHSH and CDR2 LQKENI. Trimming removed 3 bases at V and 0 bases at J, with 14 bases between. CDR3 in DNA: TGTGCCAGCTCACCGCCCCTTTTAGAACCGAACACCGGGGAGCTGTTTTTT. Protein: CASSPPLLEPNTGELFF.

This chain links TRBV5-1 with TRBJ1-1, with D unresolved. This CDR3 comprises 14 residues. The V gene lost 4 bases and the J gene lost 1 base, with 11 bases spanning the gap. Germline loops: CDR1 SGHRS, CDR2 YFSETQ. Here the CDR3 DNA reads TGCGCCAGCAGCAAAGGGAGACCGAACACTGAAGCTTTCTTT. It yields the protein CASSKGRPNTEAFF. The complete variable domain, with remaining parts taken from reference TRBV5-1 and TRBJ1-1, reads KAGVTQTPRYLIKTRGQQVTLSCSPISGHRSVSWYQQTPGQGLQFLFEYFSETQRNKGNFPGRFSGRQFSNSRSEMNVSTLELGDSALYLCASSKGRPNTEAFFGQGTRLTVV.

This sequence joins TRBV9 and TRBJ2-7; TRBD1 is a possible D gene (5 bases). The CDR3 is made up of 15 amino acids. Germline-derived CDR1 and CDR2 are SGDLS and YYNGEE. V was pared by 0 bases and J by 3 bases, with 13 bases between. CDR3 sequence (DNA): TGTGCCAGCAGCGTAGGCTACAGGTCGAACTACGAGCAGTACTTC. Its protein product is CASSVGYRSNYEQYF.

V and J are TRBV29-1 and TRBJ1-1; D is possibly TRBD1 (5 bases). The V gene's germline CDR1 is SQVTM and CDR2 ANQGSEA. The CDR3 contains 13 residues. V was clipped by 4 bases and J by 4 bases, with 13 bases between them. The CDR3 DNA reads as TGCAGCGTTGTTGGGGGGGGGATCACTGAAGCTTTCTTT. Its translation is CSVVGGGITEAFF.

The V and J genes are TRBV19 and TRBJ2-5, with 9 positions matching TRBD2. CDR1 and CDR2 from the germline V gene are LNHDA and SQIVND (reference sequence). The CDR3 covers 16 residues. J was trimmed by 5 bases and V by 0 bases; bases with no gene match: 7. Here the CDR3 DNA reads TGTGCCAGTAGTATAGATGGGCGGGAGGGCCTGGAGACCCAGTACTTC. It codes for CASSIDGREGLETQYF.

The rearrangement joins TRBV2 to TRBJ1-5; D may be TRBD1 (6 bases). The germline V gene has CDR1 SNHLY and CDR2 FYNNEI. The CDR3 extends over 15 amino acids. V shed 2 bases and J shed 2 bases, with 10 bases lying between them. CDR3 coding DNA: TGTGCCAGCAGTGAACAGGGGATAGGCAATCAGCCCCAGCATTTT. It translates to CASSEQGIGNQPQHF.

CDR3 protein: CASSIISGNFEAFF. The CDR3 region has the DNA TGTGCCAGTAGTATAATTAGCGGCAACTTTGAAGCTTTCTTT. The chain uses TRBV19 and TRBJ1-1, with D uncertain. Germline assignment: CDR1 LNHDA and CDR2 SQIVND (reference sequence). This CDR3 has 14 amino acids. V was cut by 2 bases and J by 7 bases, with 14 bases left in between. Combining the CDR3 with reference TRBV19 and TRBJ1-1 gives the whole variable domain DGGITQSPKYLFRKEGQNVTLSCEQNLNHDAMYWYRQDPGQGLRLIYYSQIVNDFQKGDIAEGYSVSREKKESFPLTVTSAQKNPTAFYLCASSIISGNFEAFFGQGTRLTVV.

The chain links TRBV3-1 (or the pseudogene TRBV3-2) to TRBJ2-3; tentative D call: TRBD2 (6 bases). Trimming removed 1 base from V and 0 bases from J, with 11 bases in between. The CDR3 is 16 residues long. The V gene's germline CDR1 is LGHDT and CDR2 YNNKEL (reference sequence). The CDR3 here is CASSQAGVVSTDTQYF. The DNA for the CDR3 is TGTGCCAGCAGCCAAGCGGGAGTCGTTAGCACAGATACGCAGTATTTT.

The J gene is TRBJ2-6, the V gene TRBV11-2, with TRBD1 identical over 9 bases. The CDR3 is 18 amino acids. Germline CDR1 reads SGHAT; CDR2 reads FQNNGV. Losses at the gene ends were 5 bases for V and 2 bases for J; bases not matched to a gene: 10. As DNA, the CDR3 is TGTGCCAGCAGCGGACTCGGGACAGGGAATACTGGGGCCAACGTCCTGACTTTC. As protein: CASSGLGTGNTGANVLTF.

The V gene is TRBV2, the J gene TRBJ2-1; 11 bases fit TRBD1. CDR1 SNHLY and CDR2 FYNNEI come from the germline V gene. Trimming removed 6 bases from V and 2 bases from J; junction bases left unmatched: 3. This CDR3 region has 15 residues. The DNA for the CDR3 is TGTGCCAGCAGGGAGGACAGGGGGCCCTACAATGAGCAGTTCTTC. This sequence encodes CASREDRGPYNEQFF. The full variable domain, its missing parts supplied by reference TRBV2 and TRBJ2-1, is EPEVTQTPSHQVTQMGQEVILRCVPISNHLYFYWYRQILGQKVEFLVSFYNNEISEKSEIFDDQFSVERPDGSNFTLKIRSTKLEDSAMYFCASREDRGPYNEQFFGPGTRLTVL.

CDR3 amino acids: CATAASSYNEQFF. CDR3 nucleotides: TGTGCCACCGCGGCGAGCTCCTACAATGAGCAGTTCTTC. The chain employs TRBV19 and TRBJ2-1; the D is unclear. The length of the CDR3 is 13 residues. The V end was cut by 10 bases, the J end by 0 bases, with 10 bases between. The germline gives CDR1 LNHDA, CDR2 SQIVND (reference sequence).

The V gene is TRBV18, the J gene TRBJ2-7; D perhaps matches TRBD2 (6 bases). The V end lost 3 bases, the J end lost 6 bases, and 12 bases lay between the germline ends. Germline V gives CDR1 KGHSH, CDR2 LQKENI. The length of the CDR3 is 13 residues. CDR3 coding DNA: TGTGCCAGCTCACCCATTCCCGGGGGCGAGCAGTACTTC. Translated: CASSPIPGGEQYF.

CDR3 in amino acids: CASSSGVGTDTQYF. The CDR3 bases are TGTGCCAGCAGCTCAGGTGTTGGCACAGATACGCAGTATTTT. The gene calls are TRBV7-6 and TRBJ2-3; D gene uncertain. Germline CDR1 reads SGHVS; CDR2 reads FNYEAQ. CDR3 size: 14 residues. Trimming cost V 4 bases and J 1 base, with 9 bases left between them.

V usage is TRBV25-1 and J usage is TRBJ2-1; TRBD2 is a possible D gene (6 bases). CDR1 is MGHDK and CDR2 is SYGVNS in the germline V gene. The CDR3 sequence is 13 residues long. The V and J ends lost 5 bases and 8 bases respectively, with 13 bases between them. CDR3 bases: TGTGCCAGCAGTCGGGAGTGGGGTGATGAGCAGTTCTTC. Encoded protein: CASSREWGDEQFF.

This clone was seen just once. The rearrangement joins TRBV10-2 to TRBJ2-1, with D possibly being TRBD1 (6 bases). V lost 5 bases and J lost 8, with 10 bases in between. CDR3 size: 12 residues. In germline, CDR1 is WSHSY, CDR2 SAAADI. The CDR3 DNA sequence: TGCGCCAGCAGTCCACAGGGCTATGAGCAGTTCTTC. It translates to CASSPQGYEQFF.